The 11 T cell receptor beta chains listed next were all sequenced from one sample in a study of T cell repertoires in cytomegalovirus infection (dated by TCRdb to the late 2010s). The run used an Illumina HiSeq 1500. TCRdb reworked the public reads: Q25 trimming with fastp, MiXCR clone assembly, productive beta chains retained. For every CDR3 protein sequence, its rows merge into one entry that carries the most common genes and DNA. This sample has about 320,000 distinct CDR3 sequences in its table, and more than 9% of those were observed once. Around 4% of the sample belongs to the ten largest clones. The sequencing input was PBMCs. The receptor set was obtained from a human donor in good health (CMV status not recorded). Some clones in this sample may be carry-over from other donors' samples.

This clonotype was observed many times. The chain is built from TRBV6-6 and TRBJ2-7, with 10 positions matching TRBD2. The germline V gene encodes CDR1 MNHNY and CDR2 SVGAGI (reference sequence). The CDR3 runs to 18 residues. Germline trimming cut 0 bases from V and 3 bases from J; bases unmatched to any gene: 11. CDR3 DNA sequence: TGTGCCAGCAGTTACTCGACCAGCGGGAGGGCCTATGGCTACGAGCAGTACTTC. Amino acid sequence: CASSYSTSGRAYGYEQYF.

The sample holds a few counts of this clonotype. CDR3 sequence: CASSLAGGRHTEAFF. The CDR3 nucleotides are TGTGCCAGCAGTTTAGCTGGGGGGAGGCACACTGAAGCTTTCTTT. The chain carries TRBV12-3 or TRBV12-4 and TRBJ1-1; possibly TRBD1 for D (5 bases). The CDR3 sequence is 15 residues long. V lost 0 bases and J lost 3, with 11 bases in between.

The CDR3 region is CASRGLAGAAGTQYF. The CDR3 DNA reads as TGTGCCAGCAGAGGACTAGCGGGGGCGGCAGGTACGCAGTATTTT. The chain couples TRBV3-1 to TRBJ2-3, with 13 bases lining up with TRBD2. The length of the CDR3 is 15 residues. V lost 6 bases, J lost 8 bases, and 8 bases stayed unmatched. Germline CDR1 LGHDT, CDR2 YNNKEL (reference sequence).

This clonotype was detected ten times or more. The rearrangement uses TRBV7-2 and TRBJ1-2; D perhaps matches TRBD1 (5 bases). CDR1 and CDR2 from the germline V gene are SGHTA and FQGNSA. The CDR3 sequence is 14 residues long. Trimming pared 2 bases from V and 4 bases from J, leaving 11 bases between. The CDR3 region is CASSLWGLGYGYTF. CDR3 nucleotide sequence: TGTGCCAGCAGCTTATGGGGCCTGGGCTATGGCTACACCTTC.

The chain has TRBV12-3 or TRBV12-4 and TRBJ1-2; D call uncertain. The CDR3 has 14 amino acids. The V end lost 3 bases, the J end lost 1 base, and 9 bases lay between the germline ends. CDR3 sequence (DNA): TGTGCCAGCAGTTTCTTAAGGATTAACTATGGCTACACCTTC. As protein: CASSFLRINYGYTF.

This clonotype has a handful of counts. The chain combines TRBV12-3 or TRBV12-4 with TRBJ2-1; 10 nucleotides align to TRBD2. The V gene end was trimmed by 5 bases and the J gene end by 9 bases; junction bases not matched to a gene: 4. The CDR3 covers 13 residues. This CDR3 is CASSRAGGTEQFF. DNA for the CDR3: TGTGCCAGCAGTCGAGCGGGGGGGACTGAGCAGTTCTTC.

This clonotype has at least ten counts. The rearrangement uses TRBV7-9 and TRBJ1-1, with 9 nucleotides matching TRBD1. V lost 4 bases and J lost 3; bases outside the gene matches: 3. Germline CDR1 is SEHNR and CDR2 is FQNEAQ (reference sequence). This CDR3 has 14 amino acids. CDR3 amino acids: CASSSNRGHTEAFF. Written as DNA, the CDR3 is TGTGCCAGCAGCTCAAACAGGGGGCACACTGAAGCTTTCTTT.

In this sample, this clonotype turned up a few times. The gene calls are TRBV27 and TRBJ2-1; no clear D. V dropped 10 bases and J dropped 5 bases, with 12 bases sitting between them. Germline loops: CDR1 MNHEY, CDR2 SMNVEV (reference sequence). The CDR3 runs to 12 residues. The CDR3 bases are TGTGCCACTCGAACGGGCCACAATGAGCAGTTCTTC. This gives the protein CATRTGHNEQFF.

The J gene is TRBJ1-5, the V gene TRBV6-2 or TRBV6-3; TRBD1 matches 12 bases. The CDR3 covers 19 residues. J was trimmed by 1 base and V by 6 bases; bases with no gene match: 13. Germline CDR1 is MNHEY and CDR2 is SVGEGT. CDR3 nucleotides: TGTGCCAGCAGCTTGGGACAGGGGGCGGTGGGTGCGAGCAATCAGCCCCAGCATTTT. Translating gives CASSLGQGAVGASNQPQHF.

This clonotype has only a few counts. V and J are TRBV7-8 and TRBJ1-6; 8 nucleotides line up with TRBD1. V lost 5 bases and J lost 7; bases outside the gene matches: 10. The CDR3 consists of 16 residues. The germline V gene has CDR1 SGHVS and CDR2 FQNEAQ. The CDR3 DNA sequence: TGTGCCAGCAGCCCCTGGCAGGGGGCAGGGAATTCACCCCTCCACTTT. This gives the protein CASSPWQGAGNSPLHF.

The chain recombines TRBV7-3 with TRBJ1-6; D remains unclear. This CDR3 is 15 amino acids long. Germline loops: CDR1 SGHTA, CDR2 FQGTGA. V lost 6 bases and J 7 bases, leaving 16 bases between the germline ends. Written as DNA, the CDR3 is TGTGCCAGCAGTCTTAATGTCGGCTCAAATTCACCCCTCCACTTT. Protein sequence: CASSLNVGSNSPLHF.